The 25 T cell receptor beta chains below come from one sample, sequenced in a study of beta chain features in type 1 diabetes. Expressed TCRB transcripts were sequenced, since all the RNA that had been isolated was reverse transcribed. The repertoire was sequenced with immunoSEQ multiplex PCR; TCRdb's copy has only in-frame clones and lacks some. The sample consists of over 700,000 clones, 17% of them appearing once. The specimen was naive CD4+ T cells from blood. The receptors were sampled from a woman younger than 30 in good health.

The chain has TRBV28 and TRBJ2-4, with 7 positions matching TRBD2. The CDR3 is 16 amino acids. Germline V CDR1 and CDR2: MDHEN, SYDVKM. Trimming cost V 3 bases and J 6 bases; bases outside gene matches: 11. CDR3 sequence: CASSFLGGGFGNIQYF. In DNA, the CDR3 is TGTGCCAGCAGTTTTCTCGGCGGGGGATTCGGAAACATTCAGTACTTC.

CDR3 nucleotide sequence: TGTGCCAGCAGCAAAGTGTGCGAGATAGCAGTCAAAAACATTCAGTACTTC. This sequence encodes CASSKVCEIAVKNIQYF. The chain employs TRBV21-1 and TRBJ2-4; TRBD2 was called by the table and not checked on the DNA. TRBV21-1 is given as a pseudogene. This CDR3 is built from 17 residues.

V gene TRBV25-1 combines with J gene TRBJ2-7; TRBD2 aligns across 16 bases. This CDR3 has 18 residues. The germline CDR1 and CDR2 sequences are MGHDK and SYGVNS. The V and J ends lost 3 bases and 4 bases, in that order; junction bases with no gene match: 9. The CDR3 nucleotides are TGTGCCAGCAGTGACCCGGGACTAGCGGGAGGGACGATGTACGAGCAGTACTTC. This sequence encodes CASSDPGLAGGTMYEQYF.

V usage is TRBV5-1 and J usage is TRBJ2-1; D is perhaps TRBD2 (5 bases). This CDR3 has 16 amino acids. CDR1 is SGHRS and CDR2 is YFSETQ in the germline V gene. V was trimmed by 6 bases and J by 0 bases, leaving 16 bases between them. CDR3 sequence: CASNPGWESSYNEQFF. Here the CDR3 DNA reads TGCGCCAGCAACCCGGGCTGGGAGAGCTCCTACAATGAGCAGTTCTTC.

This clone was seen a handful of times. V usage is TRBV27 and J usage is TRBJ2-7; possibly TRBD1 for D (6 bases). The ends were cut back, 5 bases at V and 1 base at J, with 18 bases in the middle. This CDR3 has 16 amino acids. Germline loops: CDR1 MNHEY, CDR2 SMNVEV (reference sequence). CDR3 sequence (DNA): TGTGCCAGCAGTACAACCAGGGGACGTTGGTCCTACGAGCAGTACTTC. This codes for CASSTTRGRWSYEQYF.

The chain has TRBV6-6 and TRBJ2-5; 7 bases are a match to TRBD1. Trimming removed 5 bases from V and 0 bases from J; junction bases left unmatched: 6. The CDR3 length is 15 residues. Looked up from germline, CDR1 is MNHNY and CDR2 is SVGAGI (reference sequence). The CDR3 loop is CASSPGTVYQETQYF. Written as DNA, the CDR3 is TGTGCCAGCAGTCCCGGGACAGTATACCAAGAGACCCAGTACTTC.

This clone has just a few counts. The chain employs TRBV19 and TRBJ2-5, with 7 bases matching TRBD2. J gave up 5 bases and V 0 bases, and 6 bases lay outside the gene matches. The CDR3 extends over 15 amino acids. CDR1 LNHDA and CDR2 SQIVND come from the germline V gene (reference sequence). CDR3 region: CASSIDGQGGETQYF. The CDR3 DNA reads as TGTGCCAGTAGTATAGATGGGCAGGGAGGGGAGACCCAGTACTTC. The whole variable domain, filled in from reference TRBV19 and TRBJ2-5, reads DGGITQSPKYLFRKEGQNVTLSCEQNLNHDAMYWYRQDPGQGLRLIYYSQIVNDFQKGDIAEGYSVSREKKESFPLTVTSAQKNPTAFYLCASSIDGQGGETQYFGPGTRLLVL.

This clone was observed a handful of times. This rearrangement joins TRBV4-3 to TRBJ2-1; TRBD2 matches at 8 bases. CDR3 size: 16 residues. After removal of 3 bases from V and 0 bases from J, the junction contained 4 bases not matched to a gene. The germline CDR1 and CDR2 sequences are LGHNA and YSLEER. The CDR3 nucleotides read TGCGCCAGCAGCCAGGCCAGCGGGAGCTCCTACAATGAGCAGTTCTTC. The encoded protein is CASSQASGSSYNEQFF.

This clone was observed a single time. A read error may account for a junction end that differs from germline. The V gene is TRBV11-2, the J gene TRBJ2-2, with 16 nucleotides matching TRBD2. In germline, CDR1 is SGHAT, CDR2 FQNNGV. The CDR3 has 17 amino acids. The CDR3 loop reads CASSQAGTSGRAGELFF. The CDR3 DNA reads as TGCGCCAGCAGCCAAGCCGGGACTAGCGGGAGGGCGGGGGAGCTGTTTTTT. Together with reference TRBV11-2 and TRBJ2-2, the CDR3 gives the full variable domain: EAGVAQSPRYKIIEKRQSVAFWCNPISGHATLYWYQQILGQGPKLLIQFQNNGVVDDSQLPKDRFSAERLKGVDSTLKIQPAKLEDSAVYLCASSQAGTSGRAGELFFGEGSRLTVL.

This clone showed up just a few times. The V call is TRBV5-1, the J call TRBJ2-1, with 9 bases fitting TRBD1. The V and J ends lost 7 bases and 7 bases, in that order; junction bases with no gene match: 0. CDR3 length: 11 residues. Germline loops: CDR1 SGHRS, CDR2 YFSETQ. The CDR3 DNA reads TGCGCCAGCGGACAGGGGAATGAGCAGTTCTTC. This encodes CASGQGNEQFF. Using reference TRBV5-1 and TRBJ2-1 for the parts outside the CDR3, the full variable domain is KAGVTQTPRYLIKTRGQQVTLSCSPISGHRSVSWYQQTPGQGLQFLFEYFSETQRNKGNFPGRFSGRQFSNSRSEMNVSTLELGDSALYLCASGQGNEQFFGPGTRLTVL.

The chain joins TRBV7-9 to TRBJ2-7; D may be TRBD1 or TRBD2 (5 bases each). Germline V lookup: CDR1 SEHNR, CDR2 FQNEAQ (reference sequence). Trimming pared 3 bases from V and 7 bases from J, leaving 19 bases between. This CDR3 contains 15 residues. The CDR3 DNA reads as TGTGCCAGCAGCTTCGTGACTGGGGGAAGGTCGGAGCAGTACTTC. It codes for CASSFVTGGRSEQYF.

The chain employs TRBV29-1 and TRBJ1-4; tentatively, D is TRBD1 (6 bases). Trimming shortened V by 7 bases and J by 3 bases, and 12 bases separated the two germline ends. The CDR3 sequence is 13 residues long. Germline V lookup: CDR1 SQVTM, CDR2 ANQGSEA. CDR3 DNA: TGCAGCGCCGGGGGGGCGTCTAATGAAAAACTGTTTTTT. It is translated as CSAGGASNEKLFF.

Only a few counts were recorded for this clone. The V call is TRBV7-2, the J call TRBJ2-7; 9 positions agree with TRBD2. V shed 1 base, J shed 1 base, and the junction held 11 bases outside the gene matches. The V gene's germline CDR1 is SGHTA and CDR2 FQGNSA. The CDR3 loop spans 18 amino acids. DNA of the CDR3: TGTGCCAGCAGCTTAGAAGGCCCTCTAGCGGGGCCGTCCTACGAGCAGTACTTC. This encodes CASSLEGPLAGPSYEQYF. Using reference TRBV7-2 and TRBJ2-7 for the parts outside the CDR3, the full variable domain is GAGVSQSPSNKVTEKGKDVELRCDPISGHTALYWYRQSLGQGLEFLIYFQGNSAPDKSGLPSDRFSAERTGGSVSTLTIQRTQQEDSAVYLCASSLEGPLAGPSYEQYFGPGTRLTVT.

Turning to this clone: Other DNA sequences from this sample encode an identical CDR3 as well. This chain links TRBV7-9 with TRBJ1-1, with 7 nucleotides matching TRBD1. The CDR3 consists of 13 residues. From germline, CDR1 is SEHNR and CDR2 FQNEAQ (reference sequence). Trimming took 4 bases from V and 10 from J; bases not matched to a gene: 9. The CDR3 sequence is CASSWDRSLGAFF. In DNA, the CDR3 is TGTGCCAGCAGCTGGGACAGATCATTAGGAGCTTTCTTT.

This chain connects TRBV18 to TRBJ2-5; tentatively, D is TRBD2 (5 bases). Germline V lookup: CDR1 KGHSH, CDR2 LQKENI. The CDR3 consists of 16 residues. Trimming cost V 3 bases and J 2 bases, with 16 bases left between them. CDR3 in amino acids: CASSPQDSVIQETQYF. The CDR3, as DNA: TGTGCCAGCTCACCGCAGGACTCCGTTATTCAAGAGACCCAGTACTTC.

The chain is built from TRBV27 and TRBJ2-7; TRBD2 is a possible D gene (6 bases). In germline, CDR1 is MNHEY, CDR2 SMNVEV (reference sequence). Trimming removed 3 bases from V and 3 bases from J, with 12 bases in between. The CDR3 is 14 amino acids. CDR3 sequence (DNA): TGTGCCAGCAGTTTGTCGACTAGTATCTACGAGCAGTACTTC. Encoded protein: CASSLSTSIYEQYF.

The CDR3 coding sequence is TGTGCCATCAGCCGCAAAACGACCACCGGGGAGCTGTTTTTT. Protein product: CAISRKTTTGELFF. The chain is built from TRBV10-3 and TRBJ2-2; D is ambiguous. CDR3 length: 14 amino acids. Germline loops: CDR1 ENHRY, CDR2 SYGVKD. V lost 6 bases and J 4 bases, leaving 12 bases between the germline ends.

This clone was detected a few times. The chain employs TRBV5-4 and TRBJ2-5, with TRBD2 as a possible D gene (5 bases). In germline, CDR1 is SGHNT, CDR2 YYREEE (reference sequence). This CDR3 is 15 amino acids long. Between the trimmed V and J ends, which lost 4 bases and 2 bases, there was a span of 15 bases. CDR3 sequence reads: CASSRLGAGQETQYF. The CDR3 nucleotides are TGTGCCAGCAGCCGGTTAGGTGCGGGTCAAGAGACCCAGTACTTC.

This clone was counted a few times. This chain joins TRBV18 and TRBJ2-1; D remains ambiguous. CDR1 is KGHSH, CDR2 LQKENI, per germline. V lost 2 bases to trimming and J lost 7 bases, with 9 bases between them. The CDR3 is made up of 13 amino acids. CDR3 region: CASSPLEKNEQFF. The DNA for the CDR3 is TGTGCCAGCTCACCATTGGAGAAGAATGAGCAGTTCTTC.

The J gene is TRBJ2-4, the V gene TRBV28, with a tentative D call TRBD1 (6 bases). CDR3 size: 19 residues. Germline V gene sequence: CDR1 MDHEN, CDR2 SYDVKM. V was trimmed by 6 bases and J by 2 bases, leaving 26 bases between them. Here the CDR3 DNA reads TGTGCCAGCAGAGGTTCAGGGGCCCGCATGATTGAGTCCAAAAACATTCAGTACTTC. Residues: CASRGSGARMIESKNIQYF.

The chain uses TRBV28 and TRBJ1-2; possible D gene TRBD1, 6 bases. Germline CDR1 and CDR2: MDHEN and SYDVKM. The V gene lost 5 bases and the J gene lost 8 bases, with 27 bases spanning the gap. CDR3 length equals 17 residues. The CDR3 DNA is TGTGCCAGCAGTGACTATAGCCTGGGGGCGCGTTCAAGAGGCTACACCTTC. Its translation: CASSDYSLGARSRGYTF.

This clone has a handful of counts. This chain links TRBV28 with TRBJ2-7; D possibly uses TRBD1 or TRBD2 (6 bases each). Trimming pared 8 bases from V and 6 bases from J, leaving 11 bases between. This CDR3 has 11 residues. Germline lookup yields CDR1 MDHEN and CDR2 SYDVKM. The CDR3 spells CASQGGPEQYF. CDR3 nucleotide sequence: TGTGCCAGCCAAGGGGGGCCCGAGCAGTACTTC.

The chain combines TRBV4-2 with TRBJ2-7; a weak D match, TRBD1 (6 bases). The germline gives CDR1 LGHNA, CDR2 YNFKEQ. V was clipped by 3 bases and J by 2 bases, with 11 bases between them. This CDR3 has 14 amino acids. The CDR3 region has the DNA TGTGCCAGCAGCCAGGGGACACAAGCCTACGAGCAGTACTTC. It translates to CASSQGTQAYEQYF.

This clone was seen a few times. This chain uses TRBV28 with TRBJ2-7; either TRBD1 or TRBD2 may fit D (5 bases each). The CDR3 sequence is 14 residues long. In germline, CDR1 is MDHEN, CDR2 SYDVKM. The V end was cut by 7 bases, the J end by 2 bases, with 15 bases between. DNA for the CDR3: TGTGCCAGCACCCACGGGACGACTACCTACGAGCAGTACTTC. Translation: CASTHGTTTYEQYF.

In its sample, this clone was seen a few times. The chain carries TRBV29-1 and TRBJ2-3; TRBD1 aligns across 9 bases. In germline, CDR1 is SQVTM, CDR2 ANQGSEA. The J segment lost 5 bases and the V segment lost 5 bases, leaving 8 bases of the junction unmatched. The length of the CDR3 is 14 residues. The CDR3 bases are TGCAGCGTTATAGGGGGACAGGGAGGAGATACGCAGTATTTT. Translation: CSVIGGQGGDTQYF.